The T cell receptor (beta chain) described here comes from a study of cytomegalovirus exposure and HLA in healthy donors. Overall study findings and caveats: As confirmed in vitro, a few CMV-associated chains were specific for CMV antigens.

Both 60 Vbeta primers and 13 Jbeta primers went into the PCR. The repertoire was sequenced with immunoSEQ multiplex PCR; TCRdb's copy has only in-frame clones and lacks some. Of roughly 130,000 clones in the sample, approximately 80% were seen once. This CDR3 has 13 amino acids. This clone was recorded once. Its antigen remains unknown. The chain joins TRBV21-1 to TRBJ2-1; the DNA was not used to check the table's D call, TRBD1. TRBV21-1 is listed as a pseudogene. The receptor was isolated from a man in his forties or fifties in good health and CMV-seronegative. Specimen: PBMCs. The CDR3 DNA is TGTGCCAGCAGCAAAGTCAGGGGCTCCGAGCAGTTCTTC. Translation gives CASSKVRGSEQFF.